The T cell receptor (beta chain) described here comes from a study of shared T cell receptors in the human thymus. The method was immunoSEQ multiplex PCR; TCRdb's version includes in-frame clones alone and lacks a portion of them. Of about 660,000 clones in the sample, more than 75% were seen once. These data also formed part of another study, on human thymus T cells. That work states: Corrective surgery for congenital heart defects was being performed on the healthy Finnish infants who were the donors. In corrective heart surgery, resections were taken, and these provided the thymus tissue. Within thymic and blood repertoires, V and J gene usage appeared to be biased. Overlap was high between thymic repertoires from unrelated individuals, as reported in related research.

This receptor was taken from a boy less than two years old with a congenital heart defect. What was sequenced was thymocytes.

CDR3 in DNA: TGCGCCAGCAGCCAAGATCTGGCCAGTCCCCTCTACGAGCAGTACTTC. It is translated as CASSQDLASPLYEQYF. The chain recombines TRBV4-3 with TRBJ2-7; D not certain. CDR3 length: 16 residues. CDR1 is LGHNA and CDR2 is YSLEER in the germline V gene. Trimming shortened V by 0 bases and J by 3 bases, and 15 bases separated the two germline ends.